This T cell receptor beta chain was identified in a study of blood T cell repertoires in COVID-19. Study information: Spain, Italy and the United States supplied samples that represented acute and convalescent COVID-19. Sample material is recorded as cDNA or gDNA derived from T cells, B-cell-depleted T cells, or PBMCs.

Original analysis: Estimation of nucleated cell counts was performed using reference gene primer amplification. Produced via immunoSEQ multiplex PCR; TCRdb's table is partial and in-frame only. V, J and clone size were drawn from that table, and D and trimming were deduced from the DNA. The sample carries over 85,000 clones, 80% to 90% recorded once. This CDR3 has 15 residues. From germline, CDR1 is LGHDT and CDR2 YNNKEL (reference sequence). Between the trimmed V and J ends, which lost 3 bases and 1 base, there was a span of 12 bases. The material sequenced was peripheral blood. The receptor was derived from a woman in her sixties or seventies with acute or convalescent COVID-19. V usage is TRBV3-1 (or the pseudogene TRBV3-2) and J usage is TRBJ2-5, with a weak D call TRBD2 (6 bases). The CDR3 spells CASSHPLGGQETQYF. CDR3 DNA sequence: TGTGCCAGCAGCCACCCCTTGGGGGGCCAAGAGACCCAGTACTTC.